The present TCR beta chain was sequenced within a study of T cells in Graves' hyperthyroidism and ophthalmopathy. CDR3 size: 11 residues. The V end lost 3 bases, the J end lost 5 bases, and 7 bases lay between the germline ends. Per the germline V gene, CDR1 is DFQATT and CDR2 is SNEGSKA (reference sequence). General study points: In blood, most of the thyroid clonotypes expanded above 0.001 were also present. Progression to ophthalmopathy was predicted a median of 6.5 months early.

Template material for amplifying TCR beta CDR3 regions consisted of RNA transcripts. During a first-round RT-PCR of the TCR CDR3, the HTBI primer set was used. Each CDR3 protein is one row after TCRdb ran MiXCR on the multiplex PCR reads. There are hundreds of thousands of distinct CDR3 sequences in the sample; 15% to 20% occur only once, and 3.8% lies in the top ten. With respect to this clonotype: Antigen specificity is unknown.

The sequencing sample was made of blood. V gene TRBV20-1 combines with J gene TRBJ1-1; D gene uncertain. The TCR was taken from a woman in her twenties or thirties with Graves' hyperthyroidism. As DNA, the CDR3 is TGCAGTGCTAGTAGTCAAACTGAAGCTTTCTTT. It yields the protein CSASSQTEAFF.